This T cell receptor beta chain was sequenced for a study of regulatory T cells in long-lasting Graves disease. Regarding the study as a whole: Lower TCR diversity was seen in persistent Graves' patients than in newly diagnosed ones.

Time point here: newly diagnosed GD, antithyroid drugs for less than 3 months. The TCR library was made from RNA extracted from PBMCs. The sample holds a few counts of this clonotype. What it binds is not known. Mismatch with germline at one junction end may stem from a read error. Libraries of TCR beta came from iRepertoire HTBI primers plus Arm-PCR of CDR3 regions. TCRdb itself ran the multiplex PCR reads through MiXCR, one entry per CDR3 protein. The repertoire holds about 540,000 distinct CDR3 sequences, with roughly 12% as singletons. This CDR3 comprises 15 residues. Another study also made use of these data, one on T cells in Graves' hyperthyroidism and ophthalmopathy.

Source: peripheral blood mononuclear cells (PBMCs), taken at new diagnosis, from a patient treated with antithyroid drugs. The clonotype comes from a man under 40 with Graves disease. The rearrangement joins TRBV12-3 or TRBV12-4 to TRBJ1-6, with D uncertain. This CDR3 is CASSLGEGSNSLLHF. As DNA, the CDR3 is TGTGCCAGCAGTTTAGGGGAAGGAAGCAATTCACTCCTCCACTTT.